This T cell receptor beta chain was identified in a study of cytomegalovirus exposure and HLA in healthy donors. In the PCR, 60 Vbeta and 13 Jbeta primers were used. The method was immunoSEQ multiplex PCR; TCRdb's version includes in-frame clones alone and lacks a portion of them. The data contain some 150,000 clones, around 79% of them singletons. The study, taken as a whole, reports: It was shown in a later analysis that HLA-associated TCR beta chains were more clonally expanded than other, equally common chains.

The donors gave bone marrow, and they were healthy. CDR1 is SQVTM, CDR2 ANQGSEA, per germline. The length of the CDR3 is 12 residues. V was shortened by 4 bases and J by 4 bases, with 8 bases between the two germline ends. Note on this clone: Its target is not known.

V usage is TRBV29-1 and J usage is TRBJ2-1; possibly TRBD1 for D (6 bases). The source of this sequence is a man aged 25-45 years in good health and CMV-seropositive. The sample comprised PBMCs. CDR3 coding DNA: TGCAGCGTTGTAGGGGGATACAATGAGCAGTTCTTC. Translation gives CSVVGGYNEQFF.